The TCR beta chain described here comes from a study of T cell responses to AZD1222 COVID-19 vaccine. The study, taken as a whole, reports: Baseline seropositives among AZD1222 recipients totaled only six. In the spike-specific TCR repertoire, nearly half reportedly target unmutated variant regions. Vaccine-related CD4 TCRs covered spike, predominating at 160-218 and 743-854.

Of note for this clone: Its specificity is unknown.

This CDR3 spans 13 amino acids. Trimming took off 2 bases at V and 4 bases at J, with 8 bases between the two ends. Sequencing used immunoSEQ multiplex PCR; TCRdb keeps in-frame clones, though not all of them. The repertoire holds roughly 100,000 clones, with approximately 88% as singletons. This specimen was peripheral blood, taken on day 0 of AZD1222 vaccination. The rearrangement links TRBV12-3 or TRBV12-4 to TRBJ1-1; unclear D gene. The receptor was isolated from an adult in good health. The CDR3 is CASSLSVGTEAFF. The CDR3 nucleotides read TGTGCCAGCAGTTTATCAGTTGGCACTGAAGCTTTCTTT.